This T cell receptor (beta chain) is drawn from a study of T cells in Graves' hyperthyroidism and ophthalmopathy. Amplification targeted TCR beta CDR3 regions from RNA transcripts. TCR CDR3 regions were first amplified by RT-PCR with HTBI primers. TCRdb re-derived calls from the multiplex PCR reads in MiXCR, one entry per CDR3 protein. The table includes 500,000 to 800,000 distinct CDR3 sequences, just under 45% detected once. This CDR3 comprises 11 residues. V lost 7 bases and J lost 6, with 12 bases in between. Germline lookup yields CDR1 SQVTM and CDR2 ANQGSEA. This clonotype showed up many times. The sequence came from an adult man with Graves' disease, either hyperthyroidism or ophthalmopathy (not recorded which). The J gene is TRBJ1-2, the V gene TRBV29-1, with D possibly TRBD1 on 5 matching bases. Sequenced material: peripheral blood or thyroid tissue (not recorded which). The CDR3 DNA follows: TGCAGCGAATCCGGGGGAAATGGCTACACCTTC. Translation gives CSESGGNGYTF.